This paragraph reports one T cell receptor (beta chain). Its antigen is still unknown. Assay used: immunoSEQ multiplex PCR; TCRdb lists only in-frame clones, some missing. The table lists just under 100,000 clones, 70% to 90% of them singletons. Germline V gives CDR1 LGHDT, CDR2 YNNKEL (reference sequence). V shed 0 bases and J shed 5 bases, with 8 bases lying between them. The CDR3 is 14 residues long. This record comes from a study of T cell responses to AZD1222 COVID-19 vaccine. Study-wide results and caveats: Clonal diversity was possibly underestimated; the donors were predominantly white British and more often female. Per reports, nearly half of all spike-specific TCRs target regions that are unmutated in variants.

The specimen comprised peripheral blood, sampled on day 0 of AZD1222 vaccination. The rearrangement joins TRBV3-1 (or the pseudogene TRBV3-2) to TRBJ1-3, with D hard to call. The source is an adult in good health. The CDR3 sequence: CASSQDGKRNTIYF. The CDR3 nucleotides read TGTGCCAGCAGCCAAGATGGGAAAAGAAACACCATATATTTT.